A selection of T cell receptor beta chains follows, all from one sample in a study of spatial heterogeneity in lung cancer. TCRdb re-analysed the 5' RACE reads in MiXCR, keeping a single row per CDR3 protein. The table has 28,000 or so distinct CDR3 sequences, more than 8% seen once. The specimen was PBMCs, collected at surgery. These receptors all come from a female donor with early-stage non-small cell lung cancer. CDR3s include the opening cysteine and the closing phenylalanine or tryptophan. D genes are given only for firm matches. Where a row states a size, it is once, few, many or the class of an expanded clone; other rows omit it.

>few|NA|TRBV20-1|TRBJ2-7
TGCAGTGCTAGTGACGGGCCCCGCTCCTACGAGCAGTACTTC
CSASDGPRSYEQYF
>many|TRBD2|TRBV24-1|TRBJ2-1
TGTGCCACCAGTGCGGCTAGCGGGAATTACAATGAGCAGTTCTTC
CATSAASGNYNEQFF
>many|NA|TRBV20-1|TRBJ2-1
TGCAGTGCTAGGGTTTACGAGTCCTCCTACAATGAGCAGTTCTTC
CSARVYESSYNEQFF
>many|TRBD2|TRBV2|TRBJ2-2
TGTGCCAGCCTTTTAAGCGGGGTCCCTGGCGGGGAGCTGTTTTTT
CASLLSGVPGGELFF
>few|TRBD1|TRBV30|TRBJ1-1
TGTGCCTGGACAGCCCAGGGGGGCACTGAAGCTTTCTTT
CAWTAQGGTEAFF
>NA|NA|TRBV18|TRBJ1-5
TGTGCCAGCTCACCATCCGATGGGAGCAATCAGCCCCAGCATTTT
CASSPSDGSNQPQHF
>many|TRBD1|TRBV28|TRBJ2-7
TGTGCCAGCAGTTTATTAGCCGGGACAGGGGACCACGAGCAGTACTTC
CASSLLAGTGDHEQYF
>many|TRBD2|TRBV20-1|TRBJ2-7
TGCAGTGCTAGGGAAAGCGGGAGGGCTCCTTACGAGCAGTACTTC
CSARESGRAPYEQYF
>NA|NA|TRBV15|TRBJ2-2
TGTGCCACCAGCAGAGAAGCCTCTCCGAACACCGGGGAGCTGTTTTTT
CATSREASPNTGELFF
>NA|NA|TRBV7-6|TRBJ1-4
TGTGCCAGCAGCTTGACCGGACAGTCACCTAATGAAAAACTGTTTTTT
CASSLTGQSPNEKLFF
>few|NA|TRBV28|TRBJ2-2
TGTGCCAGCAGTGAAGCCGGGGAGCTGTTTTTT
CASSEAGELFF
>many|NA|TRBV7-9|TRBJ1-1
TGTGCCAGCAGTTCCATGGGGGGGACTGAAGCTTTCTTT
CASSSMGGTEAFF
>NA|NA|TRBV7-9|TRBJ2-1
TGTGCCAGCAGCCAGCGGTTGGAGGGCCGGAAGTTCTTC
CASSQRLEGRKFF
>many|TRBD1|TRBV7-3|TRBJ2-5
TGTGCCAGCAGCTTGGACAGGGCCCAAGAGACCCAGTACTTC
CASSLDRAQETQYF
>few|TRBD1|TRBV7-9|TRBJ2-1
TGTGCCAGCGCATTTCTCGGCAGGGGGAAGGTTGAGCAGTTCTTC
CASAFLGRGKVEQFF
>few|NA|TRBV2|TRBJ2-3
TGTGCCAGCAGTGATTGGAGGGCCACAGATACGCAGTATTTT
CASSDWRATDTQYF
>many|NA|TRBV3-1|TRBJ2-7
TGTGCCAGCAGCCCCCAAATCCAGGTCTACGAGCAGTACTTC
CASSPQIQVYEQYF
>few|NA|TRBV7-6|TRBJ1-3
TGTGCCAGCAGCTTAGGGGCGGCATCCTCTGGAAACACCATATATTTT
CASSLGAASSGNTIYF
>NA|NA|TRBV12-3/TRBV12-4|TRBJ1-2
TGTGCCAGCAGTTTAGTCTCAGGGTATGGCTACACCTTC
CASSLVSGYGYTF
>many|NA|TRBV27|TRBJ1-2
TGTGCCAGCAGTTTGATTCGGAGTTATACTAACTATGGCTACACCTTC
CASSLIRSYTNYGYTF
>few|TRBD2|TRBV5-1|TRBJ2-1
TGCGCCAGCAGCTTGGCCCTAGCGGGGATCAATGAGCAGTTCTTC
CASSLALAGINEQFF
>many|NA|TRBV7-9|TRBJ1-3
TGTGCCAGCAGCCCCCGGGACACCACTGGAAACACCATATATTTT
CASSPRDTTGNTIYF
>many|NA|TRBV6-1|TRBJ1-2
TGTGCCAGCAGTGAGTCATGGCAGGCCCTCTATGGCTACACCTTC
CASSESWQALYGYTF
>few|NA|TRBV12-2|TRBJ2-1
TGTGCAAGTCGCCCGGGACTAGGGGCCTACAATGAGCAGTTCTTC
CASRPGLGAYNEQFF
>many|NA|TRBV4-3|TRBJ1-2
TGCGCCAGCAGCCAAGATCGGAACTATGGCTACACCTTC
CASSQDRNYGYTF
>NA|NA|TRBV20-1|TRBJ2-3
TGCAGTGCTAGAGACCCGGGCTGGACAGATACGCAGTATTTT
CSARDPGWTDTQYF
>NA|TRBD1|TRBV6-1|TRBJ2-3
TGTGCCAGCAGTGACAGGGGGACGGATACGCAGTATTTT
CASSDRGTDTQYF
>many|NA|TRBV2|TRBJ1-2
TGTGCCAGCAGGAGGATTCAGCAGGGAGCCACGGGCTACACCTTC
CASRRIQQGATGYTF
>many|TRBD2|TRBV20-1|TRBJ2-7
TGCAGTGCTAGTGCTCTAGCGGGCTACGAGCAGTACTTC
CSASALAGYEQYF
>many|TRBD1|TRBV19|TRBJ2-2
TGTGCCACTCGACAGGGGGCAAACGGGGAGCTGTTTTTT
CATRQGANGELFF
>NA|NA|TRBV20-1|TRBJ2-2
TGCAGTGCTAGAGATCGGACGGGAGTCACCGGGGAGCTGTTTTTT
CSARDRTGVTGELFF
>few|TRBD1|TRBV7-6|TRBJ1-1
TGTGCCAGCAGCTTAGTGAATCTCGTCGACAGGGGTGGCACTGAAGCTTTCTTT
CASSLVNLVDRGGTEAFF
>many|NA|TRBV7-8|TRBJ1-5
TGTGCCGGTGGGGGGTTTCAGCCCCAGCATTTT
CAGGGFQPQHF
>few|TRBD1|TRBV5-1|TRBJ1-2
TGCGCCAGCAGGTTAGAGGACAGGGGTGGCTATGGCTACACCTTC
CASRLEDRGGYGYTF
>many|NA|TRBV5-1|TRBJ2-1
TGCGCCAGCAGCTCTGACGGACAGCCCTACAATGAGCAGTTCTTC
CASSSDGQPYNEQFF
>NA|TRBD2|TRBV28|TRBJ2-7
TGTGCCAGCACCCCGACTAGCGGGAGATACGAGCAGTACTTC
CASTPTSGRYEQYF
>few|TRBD2|TRBV5-4|TRBJ2-5
TGTGCCAGCAGCTCCTTGGAGGACCCGTTTAGCGGGAGTTGGGGAGAGACCCAGTACTTC
CASSSLEDPFSGSWGETQYF
>NA|NA|TRBV5-1|TRBJ2-7
TGCGCCAGCACCTTTGACTGGGGTTCCTACGAGCAGTACTTC
CASTFDWGSYEQYF
>medium-sized|TRBD2|TRBV7-6|TRBJ2-1
TGTGCCAGCAGCACCCGAGGAGCGGGACCCCTTCATGAGCAGTTCTTC
CASSTRGAGPLHEQFF
>few|NA|TRBV20-1|TRBJ2-5
TGCAGTGCTGCCCGTCTAACTTCTGGGACCCAGTACTTC
CSAARLTSGTQYF
>once|NA|TRBV6-2/TRBV6-3|TRBJ2-3
TGTGCCAGCAGTTACGGCCTAGCGAACACAGATACGCAGTATTTT
CASSYGLANTDTQYF
>once|NA|TRBV3-1|TRBJ2-3
TGTGCCAGCAGCCAAGCGGTCAGCCGCACAGATACGCAGTATTTT
CASSQAVSRTDTQYF
>NA|TRBD2|TRBV5-1|TRBJ2-1
TGCGCCAGCAGCCGATTAGCGGGGGACAATGAGCAGTTCTTC
CASSRLAGDNEQFF
>NA|NA|TRBV5-4|TRBJ2-3
TGTGCCAGCAGCCTGGCTTCGGGAAGCCGTAGCACAGATACGCAGTATTTT
CASSLASGSRSTDTQYF
>NA|NA|TRBV20-1|TRBJ1-1
TGCAGTGCTACACCACAGGGAGTTAGGATAAAAGCTTTCTTT
CSATPQGVRIKAFF